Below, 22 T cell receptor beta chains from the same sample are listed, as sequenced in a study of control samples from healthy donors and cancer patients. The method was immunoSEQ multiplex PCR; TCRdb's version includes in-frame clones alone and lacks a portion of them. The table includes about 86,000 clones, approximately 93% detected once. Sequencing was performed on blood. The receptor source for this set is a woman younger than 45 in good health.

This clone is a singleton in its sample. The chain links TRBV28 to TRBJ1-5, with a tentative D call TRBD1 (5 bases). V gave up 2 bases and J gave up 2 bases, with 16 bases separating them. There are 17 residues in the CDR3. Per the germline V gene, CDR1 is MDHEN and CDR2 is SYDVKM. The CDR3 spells CASSLRVGDGRNQPQHF. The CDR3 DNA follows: TGTGCCAGCAGTTTACGTGTCGGGGACGGACGCAATCAGCCCCAGCATTTT.

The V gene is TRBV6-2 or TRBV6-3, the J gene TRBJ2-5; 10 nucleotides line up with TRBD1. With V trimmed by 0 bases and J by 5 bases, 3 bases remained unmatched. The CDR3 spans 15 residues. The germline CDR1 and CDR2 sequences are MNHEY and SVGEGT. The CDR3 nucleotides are TGTGCCAGCAGTTACTCGACAGGGGGCGCGGAGACCCAGTACTTC. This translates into CASSYSTGGAETQYF.

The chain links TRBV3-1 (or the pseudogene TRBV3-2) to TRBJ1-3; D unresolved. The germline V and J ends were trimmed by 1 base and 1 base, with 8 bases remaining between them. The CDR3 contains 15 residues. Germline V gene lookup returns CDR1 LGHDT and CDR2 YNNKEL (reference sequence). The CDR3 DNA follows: TGTGCCAGCAGCCAAGGGACGAGGTCTGGAAACACCATATATTTT. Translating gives CASSQGTRSGNTIYF.

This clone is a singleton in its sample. The CDR3 spells CASSWRTGIYAGTDTQYF. The CDR3 nucleotides read TGTGCCAGCAGCTGGAGAACAGGGATTTACGCGGGGACAGATACGCAGTATTTT. The V call is TRBV5-5, the J call TRBJ2-3; D may be TRBD1 or TRBD2 (6 bases each). CDR3 size: 18 residues. Between the trimmed V and J ends, which lost 3 bases and 3 bases, there was a span of 23 bases. Looked up from germline, CDR1 is SGHKS and CDR2 is YYEKEE (reference sequence).

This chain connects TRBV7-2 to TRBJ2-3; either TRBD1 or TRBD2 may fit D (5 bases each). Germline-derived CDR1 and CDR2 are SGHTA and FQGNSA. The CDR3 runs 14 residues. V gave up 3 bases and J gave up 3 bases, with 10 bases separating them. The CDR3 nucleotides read TGTGCCAGCAGCTTCTGGGGGTCAACAGATACGCAGTATTTT. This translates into CASSFWGSTDTQYF. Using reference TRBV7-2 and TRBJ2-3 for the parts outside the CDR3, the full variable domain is GAGVSQSPSNKVTEKGKDVELRCDPISGHTALYWYRQSLGQGLEFLIYFQGNSAPDKSGLPSDRFSAERTGGSVSTLTIQRTQQEDSAVYLCASSFWGSTDTQYFGPGTRLTVL.

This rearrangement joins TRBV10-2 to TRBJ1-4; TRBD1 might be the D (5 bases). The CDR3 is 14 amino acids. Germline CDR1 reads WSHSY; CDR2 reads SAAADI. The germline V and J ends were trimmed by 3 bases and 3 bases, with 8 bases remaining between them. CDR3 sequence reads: CASSDRGSNEKLFF. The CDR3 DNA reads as TGCGCCAGCAGTGACCGGGGGTCTAATGAAAAACTGTTTTTT.

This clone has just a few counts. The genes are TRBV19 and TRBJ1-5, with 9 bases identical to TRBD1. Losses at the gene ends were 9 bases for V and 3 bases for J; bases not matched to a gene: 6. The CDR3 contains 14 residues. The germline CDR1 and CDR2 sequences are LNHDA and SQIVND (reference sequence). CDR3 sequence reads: CASPGTGFNQPQHF. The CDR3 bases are TGTGCCAGCCCCGGGACAGGGTTCAATCAGCCCCAGCATTTT.

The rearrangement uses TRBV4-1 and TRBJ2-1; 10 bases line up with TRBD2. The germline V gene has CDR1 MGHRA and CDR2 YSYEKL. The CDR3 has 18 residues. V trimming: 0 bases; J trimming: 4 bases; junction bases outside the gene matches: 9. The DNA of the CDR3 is TGCGCCAGCAGCCAAGATCCAGCACTAGCGGGACCGTACAATGAGCAGTTCTTC. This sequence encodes CASSQDPALAGPYNEQFF.

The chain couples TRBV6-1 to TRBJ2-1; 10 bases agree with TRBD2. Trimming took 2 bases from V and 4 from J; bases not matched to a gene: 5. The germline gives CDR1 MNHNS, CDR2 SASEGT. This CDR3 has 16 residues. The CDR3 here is CASSERTSGYYNEQFF. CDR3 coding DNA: TGTGCCAGCAGTGAAAGGACTAGCGGTTATTACAATGAGCAGTTCTTC.

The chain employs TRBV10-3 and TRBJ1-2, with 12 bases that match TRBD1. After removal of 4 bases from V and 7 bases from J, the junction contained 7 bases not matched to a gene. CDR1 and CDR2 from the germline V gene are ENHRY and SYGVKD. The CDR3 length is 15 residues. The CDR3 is CAISAAGQGAFGYTF. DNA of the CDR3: TGTGCCATCAGTGCGGCGGGACAGGGGGCGTTTGGCTACACCTTC.

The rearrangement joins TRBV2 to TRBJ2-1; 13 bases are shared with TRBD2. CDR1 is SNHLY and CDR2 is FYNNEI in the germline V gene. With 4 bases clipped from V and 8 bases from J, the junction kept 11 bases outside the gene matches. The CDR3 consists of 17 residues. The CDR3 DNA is TGTGCCAGCAGTGTGAGTAGACTAGCGGGAGGAAGGGATGAGCAGTTCTTC. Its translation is CASSVSRLAGGRDEQFF.

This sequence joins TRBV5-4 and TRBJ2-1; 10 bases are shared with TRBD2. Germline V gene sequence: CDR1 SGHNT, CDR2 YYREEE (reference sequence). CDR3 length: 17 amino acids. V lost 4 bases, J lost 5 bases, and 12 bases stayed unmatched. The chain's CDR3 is CASSIRSGRPHNNEQFF. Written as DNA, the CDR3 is TGTGCCAGCAGCATCCGTAGCGGGAGGCCACACAACAATGAGCAGTTCTTC.

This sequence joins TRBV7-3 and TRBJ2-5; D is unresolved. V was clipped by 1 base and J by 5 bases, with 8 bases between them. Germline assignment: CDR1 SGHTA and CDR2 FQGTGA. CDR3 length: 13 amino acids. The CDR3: CASSLILWETQYF. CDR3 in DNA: TGTGCCAGCAGCTTAATTCTCTGGGAGACCCAGTACTTC.

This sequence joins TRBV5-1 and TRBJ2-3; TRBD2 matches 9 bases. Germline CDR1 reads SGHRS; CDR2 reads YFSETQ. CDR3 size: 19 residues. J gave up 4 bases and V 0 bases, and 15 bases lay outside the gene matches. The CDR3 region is CASSLAASGTTRWADTQYF. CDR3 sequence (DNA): TGCGCCAGCAGCTTGGCGGCTAGCGGGACAACACGGTGGGCAGATACGCAGTATTTT. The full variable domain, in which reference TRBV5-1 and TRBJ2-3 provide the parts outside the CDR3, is KAGVTQTPRYLIKTRGQQVTLSCSPISGHRSVSWYQQTPGQGLQFLFEYFSETQRNKGNFPGRFSGRQFSNSRSEMNVSTLELGDSALYLCASSLAASGTTRWADTQYFGPGTRLTVL.

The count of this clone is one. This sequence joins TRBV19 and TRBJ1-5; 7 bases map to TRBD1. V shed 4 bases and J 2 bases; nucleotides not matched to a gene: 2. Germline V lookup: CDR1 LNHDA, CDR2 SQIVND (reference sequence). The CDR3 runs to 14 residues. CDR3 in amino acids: CASSSQGGNQPQHF. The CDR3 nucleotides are TGTGCCAGTAGTAGTCAGGGGGGCAATCAGCCCCAGCATTTT.

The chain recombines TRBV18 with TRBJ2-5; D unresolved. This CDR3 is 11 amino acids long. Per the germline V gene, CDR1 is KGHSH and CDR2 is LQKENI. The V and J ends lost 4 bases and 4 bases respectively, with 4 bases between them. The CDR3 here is CASSQGETQYF. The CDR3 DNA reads TGTGCCAGCTCACAGGGAGAGACCCAGTACTTC.

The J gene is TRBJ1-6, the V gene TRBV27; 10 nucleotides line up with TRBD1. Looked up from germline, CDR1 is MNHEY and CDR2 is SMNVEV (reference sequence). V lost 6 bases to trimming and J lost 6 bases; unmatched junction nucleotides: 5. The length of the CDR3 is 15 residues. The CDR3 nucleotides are TGTGCCAGCAGACAGACAGGGGGCTCTAATTCACCCCTCCACTTT. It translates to CASRQTGGSNSPLHF.

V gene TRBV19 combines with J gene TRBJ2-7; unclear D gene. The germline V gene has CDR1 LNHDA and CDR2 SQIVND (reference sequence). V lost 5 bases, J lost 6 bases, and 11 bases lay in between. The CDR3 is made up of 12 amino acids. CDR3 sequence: CASSFLASEQYF. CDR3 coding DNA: TGTGCCAGTAGTTTTTTGGCATCCGAGCAGTACTTC.

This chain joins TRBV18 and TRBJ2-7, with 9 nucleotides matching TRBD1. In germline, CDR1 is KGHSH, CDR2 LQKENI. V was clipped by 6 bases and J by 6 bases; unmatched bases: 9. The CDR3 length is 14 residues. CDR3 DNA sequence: TGTGCCAGCTCCTCTTCTGGACAGGGGTTCGAGCAGTACTTC. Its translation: CASSSSGQGFEQYF.

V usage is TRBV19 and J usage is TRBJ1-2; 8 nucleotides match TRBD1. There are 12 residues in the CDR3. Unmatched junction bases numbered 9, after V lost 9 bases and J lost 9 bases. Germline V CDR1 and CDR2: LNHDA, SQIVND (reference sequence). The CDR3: CASHTGGKSYTF. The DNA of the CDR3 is TGTGCCAGCCACACAGGGGGTAAGAGCTACACCTTC.

DNA for the CDR3: TGTGCCAGCAGCTACACCCTGGGCGATCAAGAGACCCAGTACTTC. Protein product: CASSYTLGDQETQYF. The V gene is TRBV7-9, the J gene TRBJ2-5; D remains unclear. The CDR3 sequence is 15 residues long. Per germline, CDR1 SEHNR and CDR2 FQNEAQ (reference sequence). The V end lost 4 bases, the J end lost 2 bases, and 14 bases lay between the germline ends. Full variable domain (rest looked up from reference TRBV7-9 and TRBJ2-5): DTGVSQNPRHKITKRGQNVTFRCDPISEHNRLYWYRQTLGQGPEFLTYFQNEAQLEKSRLLSDRFSAERPKGSFSTLEIQRTEQGDSAMYLCASSYTLGDQETQYFGPGTRLLVL.

CDR3 sequence reads: CASSRDYSYEQYF. In DNA form, the CDR3 reads TGTGCCAGCAGCCGGGACTACTCCTACGAGCAGTACTTC. V gene TRBV5-4 combines with J gene TRBJ2-7; TRBD2 matches at 7 bases. The V segment lost 4 bases and the J segment 0 bases; nucleotides outside the gene matches: 1. Germline assignment: CDR1 SGHNT and CDR2 YYREEE (reference sequence). This CDR3 is 13 amino acids long. The variable domain in full, completed from reference TRBV5-4 and TRBJ2-7, reads ETGVTQSPTHLIKTRGQQVTLRCSSQSGHNTVSWYQQALGQGPQFIFQYYREEENGRGNFPPRFSGLQFPNYSSELNVNALELDDSALYLCASSRDYSYEQYFGPGTRLTVT.